This TCR beta chain originates from a study of OX40 agonist ivuxolimab in advanced cancers. About the research overall: Three individuals attained partial responses, comprising one hepatocellular carcinoma case and two cutaneous melanoma cases. Study-wide points: Averaged across samples, CD8+ T cells carried more expanded clones than CD4+ did. At 0.1 to 3.0 mg/kg and by week 6, clonal expansion occurred in CD4+ and CD8+ blood T cells.

Here immunoSEQ multiplex PCR was the method, and the copy in TCRdb shows in-frame clones only, minus some. Of roughly 77,000 clones listed, roughly 92% are singletons. Comment on this clone: The antigen remains unidentified.

Germline values: CDR1 SGHAT, CDR2 FQDESV (reference sequence). The CDR3 consists of 14 residues. V lost 0 bases, J lost 6 bases, and 11 bases lay in between. The receptor was derived from an adult with an advanced solid tumor such as melanoma, head and neck, liver or kidney cancer. Specimen: CD4+ or CD8+ T cells sorted from blood, collected in a trial of the OX40 agonist ivuxolimab. The V gene is TRBV11-1, the J gene TRBJ1-2; D possibly corresponds to TRBD1 (5 bases). CDR3 sequence: CASSLALGLDGYTF. CDR3 bases: TGTGCCAGCAGCTTAGCGCTGGGGCTAGATGGCTACACCTTC.